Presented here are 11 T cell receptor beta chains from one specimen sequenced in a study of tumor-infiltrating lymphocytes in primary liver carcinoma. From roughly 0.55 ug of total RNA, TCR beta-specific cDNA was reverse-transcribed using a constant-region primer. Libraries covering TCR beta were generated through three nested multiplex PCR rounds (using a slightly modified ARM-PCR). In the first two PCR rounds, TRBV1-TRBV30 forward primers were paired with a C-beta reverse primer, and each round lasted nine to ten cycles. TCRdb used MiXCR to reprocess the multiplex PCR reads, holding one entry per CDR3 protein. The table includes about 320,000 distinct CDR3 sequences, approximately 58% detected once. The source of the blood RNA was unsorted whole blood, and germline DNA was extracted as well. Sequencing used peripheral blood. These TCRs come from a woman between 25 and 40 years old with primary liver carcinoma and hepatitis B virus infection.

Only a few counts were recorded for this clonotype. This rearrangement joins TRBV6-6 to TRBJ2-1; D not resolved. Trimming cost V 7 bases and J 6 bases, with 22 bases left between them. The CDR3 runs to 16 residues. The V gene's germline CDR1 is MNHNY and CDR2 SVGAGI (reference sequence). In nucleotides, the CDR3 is TGTGCCAGCACTCCCACAATGGACCTCCGTAGCAATGAGCAGTTCTTC. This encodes CASTPTMDLRSNEQFF.

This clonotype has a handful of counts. The CDR3 spells CASSFTTSGANVLTF. The CDR3 DNA sequence: TGTGCCAGCAGCTTCACAACCTCTGGGGCCAACGTCCTGACTTTC. This chain connects TRBV7-8 to TRBJ2-6; no firm D call. From germline, CDR1 is SGHVS and CDR2 FQNEAQ. CDR3 length: 15 residues. The V gene lost 3 bases and the J gene lost 0 bases, with 6 bases spanning the gap.

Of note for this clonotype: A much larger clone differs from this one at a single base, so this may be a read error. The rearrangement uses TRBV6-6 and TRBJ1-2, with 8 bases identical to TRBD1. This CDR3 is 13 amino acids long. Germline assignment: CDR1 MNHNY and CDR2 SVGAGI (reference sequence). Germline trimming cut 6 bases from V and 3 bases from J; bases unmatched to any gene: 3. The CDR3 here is CASRPTGDYGYTF. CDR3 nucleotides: TGTGCCAGCAGGCCGACAGGGGACTATGGCTACACCTTC.

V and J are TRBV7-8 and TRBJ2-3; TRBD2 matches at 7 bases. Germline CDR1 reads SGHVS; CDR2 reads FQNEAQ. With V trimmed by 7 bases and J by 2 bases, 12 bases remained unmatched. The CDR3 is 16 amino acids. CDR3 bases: TGTGCCAGCACCGAGCAGCCTAGCGGTATCACAGATACGCAGTATTTT. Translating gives CASTEQPSGITDTQYF.

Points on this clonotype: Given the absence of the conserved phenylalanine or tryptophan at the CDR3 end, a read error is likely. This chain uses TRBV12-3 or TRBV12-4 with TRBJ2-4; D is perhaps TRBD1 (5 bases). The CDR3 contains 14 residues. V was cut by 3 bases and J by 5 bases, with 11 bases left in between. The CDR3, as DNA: TGTGCCAGCAGTTTGTCCAGGGATGAAAACATTCAGTACTCC. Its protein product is CASSLSRDENIQYS.

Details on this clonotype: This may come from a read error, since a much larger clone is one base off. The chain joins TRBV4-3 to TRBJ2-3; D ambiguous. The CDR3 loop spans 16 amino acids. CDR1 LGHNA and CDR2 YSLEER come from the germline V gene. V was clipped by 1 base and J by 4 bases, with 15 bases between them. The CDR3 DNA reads TGCGCCAGCAGCCAAGTAACGGTAGGGCCCGCAGATACGCAGTATTTT. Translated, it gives CASSQVTVGPADTQYF.

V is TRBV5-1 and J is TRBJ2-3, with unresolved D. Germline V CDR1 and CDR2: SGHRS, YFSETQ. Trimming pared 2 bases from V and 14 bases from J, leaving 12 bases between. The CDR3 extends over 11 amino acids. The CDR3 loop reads CASSFGRSTYF. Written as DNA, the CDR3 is TGCGCCAGCAGCTTTGGCCGGAGTACGTATTTT.

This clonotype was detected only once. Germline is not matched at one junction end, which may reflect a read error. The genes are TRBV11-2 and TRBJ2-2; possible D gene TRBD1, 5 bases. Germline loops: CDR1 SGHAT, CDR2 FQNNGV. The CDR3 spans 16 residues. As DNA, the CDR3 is TGTGCCAGCAGCCCAAGACAAGGGGCGAACACCTGGGAGCTGTTTTTT. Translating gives CASSPRQGANTWELFF.

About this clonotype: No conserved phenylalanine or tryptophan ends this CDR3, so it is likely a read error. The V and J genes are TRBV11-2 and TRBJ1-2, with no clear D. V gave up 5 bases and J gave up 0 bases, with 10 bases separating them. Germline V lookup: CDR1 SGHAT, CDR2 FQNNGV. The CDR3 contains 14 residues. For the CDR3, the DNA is TGTGCCAGCAGCCAACTACTAGCTAACTATGGCTACACCTCC. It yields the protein CASSQLLANYGYTS.

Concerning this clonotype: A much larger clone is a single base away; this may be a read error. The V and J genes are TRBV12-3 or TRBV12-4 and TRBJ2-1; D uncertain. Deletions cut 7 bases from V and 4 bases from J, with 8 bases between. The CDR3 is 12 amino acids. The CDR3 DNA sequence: TGTGCCAGCAAACTTCCGTACAATGAGCAGTTCTTC. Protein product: CASKLPYNEQFF.

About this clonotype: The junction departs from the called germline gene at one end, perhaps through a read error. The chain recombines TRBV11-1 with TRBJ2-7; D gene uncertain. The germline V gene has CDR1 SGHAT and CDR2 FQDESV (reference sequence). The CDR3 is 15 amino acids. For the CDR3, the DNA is TGTGCCAGTAGCTTCACGAGGATAGGGAAGAACGAGCAGTACTTC. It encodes CASSFTRIGKNEQYF.